A single TCR beta chain is shown here with its context. Its specificity is not known. CD8 cells classed as naive were CD45RO-negative and positively selected for CCR7, excluding terminally differentiated effector memory CD45RA+ cells. Trimming took 6 bases from V and 1 from J; bases not matched to a gene: 4. The germline CDR1 and CDR2 sequences are LGHNT and FRNRAP. There are 15 residues in the CDR3. Evenly divided among several immunoSEQ plates was the genomic DNA of each subset. The method was immunoSEQ multiplex PCR; TCRdb's version includes in-frame clones alone and lacks a portion of them. The repertoire consists of about 1,900,000 clones, with approximately 94% occurring once and the leading ten covering around 1%. The data stem from a study of shared clonotypes between healthy human individuals. Study-level background: CD8 memory received one plate per donor, CD8 naive two, CD4 memory three and CD4 naive three.

Study findings and constraints: Unshared clonotypes carried lower generation probabilities than those common to all four donors. Naive CD4 clonotype sharing across several donors was approximately 5.2%.

The sequenced sample was naive CD8+ T cells sorted from blood. The chain employs TRBV12-5 and TRBJ2-1, with 9 bases lining up with TRBD1. The TCR originated in a man between 18 and 29 years old in good health. The CDR3 DNA follows: TGTGCTAGTGGCCAGGGACAGGGATCCTACAATGAGCAGTTCTTC. The encoded protein is CASGQGQGSYNEQFF.